This TCR beta chain was observed in a study of blood T cell repertoires in COVID-19. Study background: The samples span acute and convalescent COVID-19 from the United States, Italy and Spain.

This clone occurred a few times. In the source study's methods: Using reference gene primer amplification, nucleated cell counts were estimated. Produced via immunoSEQ multiplex PCR; TCRdb's table is partial and in-frame only. For V, J and clone size, that table is used; D and trimming come from the DNA. The table lists approximately 42,000 clones, about 70% of them singletons. The sequence was collected from a man older than 75 with acute or convalescent COVID-19. Sample: peripheral blood.

CDR3 sequence: CASSSQPGLGYEQYF. The CDR3 DNA reads as TGCGCCAGCAGCTCCCAGCCGGGACTTGGCTACGAGCAGTACTTC. The genes are TRBV5-1 and TRBJ2-7, with D possibly being TRBD2 (6 bases). The CDR3 extends over 15 amino acids. CDR1 SGHRS and CDR2 YFSETQ come from the germline V gene. V lost 3 bases and J 3 bases, leaving 16 bases between the germline ends.